The 9 T cell receptor beta chains below come from one sample, sequenced in a study of vaccination and CD4 T cells after COVID-19. The treatment denotes: approximately 9-day PBMC culture with coronavirus spike peptide pools or control peptides (ViraFEST assay). Those CD4+ T cells from the unexposed donor predate the COVID-19 pandemic (2011-2018). The Oncomine TCR Beta short-read assay generated sequence data from the DNA of cultured CD4+ T cells. MiXCR, applied by TCRdb to the PCR reads, yields one record per CDR3 protein. The repertoire holds thousands of distinct CDR3 sequences, approximately 59% seen once, with about 25% in the top ten. These TCRs are of unknown antigen specificity. Sample: CD4+ T cells from blood, cultured in vitro. These receptors were obtained from a human donor in good health.

The V and J genes are TRBV27 and TRBJ1-6; D might be TRBD1 (6 bases). V was trimmed by 7 bases and J by 0 bases, leaving 16 bases between them. This CDR3 is built from 17 residues. The V gene's germline CDR1 is MNHEY and CDR2 SMNVEV (reference sequence). CDR3 protein: CASTTLRGGSYNSPLHF. DNA of the CDR3: TGTGCCAGCACCACGCTCAGAGGGGGCTCCTATAATTCACCCCTCCACTTT.

This clonotype turned up a few times. This CDR3 reads CASSLARRQGIGGANVLTF. In nucleotides, the CDR3 is TGTGCCAGCAGCTTAGCGCGCCGACAGGGAATAGGTGGGGCCAACGTCCTGACTTTC. The chain combines TRBV7-8 with TRBJ2-6; TRBD1 matches at 7 bases. V shed 0 bases, J shed 3 bases, and the junction held 11 bases outside the gene matches. The CDR3 is 19 residues long. Germline assignment: CDR1 SGHVS and CDR2 FQNEAQ.

The CDR3, as DNA: TGCAGTGCTAGGGACAGAAAGTCGGGGAGCACTGAAGCTTTCTTT. It yields the protein CSARDRKSGSTEAFF. The rearrangement links TRBV20-1 to TRBJ1-1; tentatively, D is TRBD1 (6 bases). The germline CDR1 and CDR2 sequences are DFQATT and SNEGSKA (reference sequence). With 3 bases removed from V and 4 bases from J, the gap between germline ends came to 18 bases. The CDR3 length is 15 residues.

In this sample, this clonotype turned up a few times. The chain couples TRBV7-7 to TRBJ2-2; TRBD2 agrees at 12 bases. Trimming cost V 5 bases and J 4 bases; bases outside gene matches: 5. CDR1 is SSHAT, CDR2 FNYEAQ, per germline (reference sequence). This CDR3 is 16 amino acids long. This CDR3 reads CASSPRTSGVTGELFF. CDR3 nucleotide sequence: TGTGCCAGCAGCCCCCGGACTAGCGGGGTCACCGGGGAGCTGTTTTTT.

V gene TRBV6-5 combines with J gene TRBJ1-1, with TRBD1 matching 9 bases. Trimming cost V 4 bases and J 5 bases; bases outside gene matches: 14. The CDR3 consists of 17 residues. The germline gives CDR1 MNHEY, CDR2 SVGAGI. The CDR3 region has the DNA TGTGCCAGCAGTTCCATCTCGAGGACAGGGGAGGGTACTGAAGCTTTCTTT. As protein: CASSSISRTGEGTEAFF.

V is TRBV20-1 and J is TRBJ1-6, with unresolved D. V was trimmed by 5 bases and J by 4 bases, leaving 15 bases between them. This CDR3 region has 15 residues. Germline V lookup: CDR1 DFQATT, CDR2 SNEGSKA (reference sequence). CDR3 sequence: CSAGVARTYNSPLHF. DNA for the CDR3: TGCAGTGCTGGGGTTGCGAGGACGTATAATTCACCCCTCCACTTT.

The V gene is TRBV9, the J gene TRBJ1-6; D remains unclear. Trimming took off 2 bases at V and 9 bases at J, with 15 bases between the two ends. This CDR3 has 15 residues. Germline assignment: CDR1 SGDLS and CDR2 YYNGEE. CDR3 loop: CASSVTGVGVSPLHF. As DNA, the CDR3 is TGTGCCAGCAGCGTTACCGGGGTGGGAGTTTCACCCCTCCACTTT.

J is TRBJ2-7 and V is TRBV6-5; D is unclear. There are 18 residues in the CDR3. The V gene lost 0 bases and the J gene lost 3 bases, with 21 bases spanning the gap. Germline V gene data show CDR1 as MNHEY and CDR2 as SVGAGI. The CDR3 here is CASSYSNRIAGFLYEQYF. CDR3 in DNA: TGTGCCAGCAGTTACTCAAACCGGATCGCAGGTTTTCTCTACGAGCAGTACTTC.

V and J are TRBV2 and TRBJ1-1; weak D call: TRBD1 (5 bases). Germline V CDR1 and CDR2: SNHLY, FYNNEI. V gave up 0 bases and J gave up 0 bases, with 17 bases separating them. The CDR3 has 18 amino acids. CDR3 nucleotide sequence: TGTGCCAGCAGTGAAGCGCTTCTGGGACGGACCGTGAACACTGAAGCTTTCTTT. Translated, it gives CASSEALLGRTVNTEAFF.